These T cell receptor beta chains were read from a single sample in a study of control samples from healthy donors and cancer patients. Method: immunoSEQ multiplex PCR; TCRdb's copy keeps in-frame clones and lacks some. Of roughly 140,000 clones in the sample, about nine tenths are singletons; the top ten hold around 4.7%. The sequencing input was blood. These receptors all come from a man aged 25 to 40 in good health. Both conserved end residues are part of each CDR3. A D gene is named only where the DNA matches it firmly. Clone size is not always given. Where it is, it says once, few, many or a class for expanded clones.

>TRBV2|NA|TRBJ1-5|NA
TGTGCCAGCAGTGAAAGGAGTAGCAATCAGCCCCAGCATTTT
CASSERSSNQPQHF
>TRBV6-5|NA|TRBJ1-3|NA
TGTGCCAGCAGTCAGGACCGGGGTAGGAACACCATATATTTT
CASSQDRGRNTIYF
>TRBV7-9|NA|TRBJ1-1|NA
TGTGCCAGCAGCTTAGATCAGCAGCCGAAAGCTTTCTTT
CASSLDQQPKAFF
>TRBV7-3|NA|TRBJ2-5|NA
TGTGCCAGCAGCCCGCTTATAGCGCCGAGAGAGACCCAGTACTTC
CASSPLIAPRETQYF
>TRBV13|NA|TRBJ2-7|TRBD2
TGTGCCAGCAGCCCATCTAGCGGGGACGAGCAGTACTTC
CASSPSSGDEQYF
>TRBV27|NA|TRBJ2-5|NA
TGTGCCAGCACCAATGGGAGGACCCAGTACTTC
CASTNGRTQYF
>TRBV11-3|NA|TRBJ2-7|TRBD2
TGTGCCAGCAGCTCACGACCGAGCGGGAGCCACGAGCAGTACTTC
CASSSRPSGSHEQYF
>TRBV7-9|NA|TRBJ1-4|TRBD1
TGTGCCAGCAGCTATCAGGACAGGGGGCTTGTAAAACTGTTTTTT
CASSYQDRGLVKLFF
>TRBV24-1|NA|TRBJ1-4|NA
TGTGCCACCAGTGACCCAATTGGTGAGGGGAATGAAAAACTGTTTTTT
CATSDPIGEGNEKLFF
>TRBV6-5|NA|TRBJ1-2|NA
TGTGCCATCACGGACGGGGCCTATACTAACTATGGCTACACCTTC
CAITDGAYTNYGYTF
>TRBV25-1|NA|TRBJ2-1|NA
TGTGCCAGCATGCATAGGGAGCAGTTCTTC
CASMHREQFF
>TRBV27|NA|TRBJ2-2|NA
TGTGCCAGCAGTCCAGAGCGGTCCGCCACCGGGGAGCTGTTTTTT
CASSPERSATGELFF
>TRBV6-2/TRBV6-3|NA|TRBJ2-7|NA
TGTGCCAGCAGTTACTCGGACGGCAACTCCTACGAGCAGTACTTC
CASSYSDGNSYEQYF
>TRBV7-9|once|TRBJ2-4|NA
TGTGCCAGCAGCTCTGGGGAACAGTTTGCCGGAAGCATTCAGTACTTC
CASSSGEQFAGSIQYF
>TRBV5-4|few|TRBJ2-7|TRBD2
TGTGCCAGCAGCTTCGGGGAGGGATCCTACGAGCAGTACTTC
CASSFGEGSYEQYF
>TRBV2|NA|TRBJ1-4|NA
TGTGCCAGCATAGTAGGGAAGGGGGAAAAACTGTTTTTT
CASIVGKGEKLFF
>TRBV18|few|TRBJ2-1|TRBD2
TGTGCCAGCTCTCTTACCCTTACTAGCGGGAGATGGAATGAGCAGTTCTTC
CASSLTLTSGRWNEQFF
>TRBV5-1|NA|TRBJ1-3|TRBD1
TGCGCCAGCAGCTCAGACGGGACAGCAGTTGGAAACACCATATATTTT
CASSSDGTAVGNTIYF
>TRBV7-9|NA|TRBJ2-5|NA
TGTGCCAGCAGCCCCGACACCGGCGAGACCCAGTACTTC
CASSPDTGETQYF
>TRBV6-5|NA|TRBJ1-1|NA
TGTGCCAGCAGTTATGGAGGAGGAGCTTTCTTT
CASSYGGGAFF
>TRBV6-2/TRBV6-3|NA|TRBJ2-4|NA
TGTGCCAGCAGTTCCCTCGGCAGGGTGGGGGCCAAAAACATTCAGTACTTC
CASSSLGRVGAKNIQYF
>TRBV5-5|NA|TRBJ1-6|NA
TGTGCCAGCAGCTCGAGGGATTCACCCCTCCACTTT
CASSSRDSPLHF
>TRBV5-6|NA|TRBJ2-5|NA
TGTGCCAGCAGCCCTGCTCTCGGCAACTACCAAGAGACCCAGTACTTC
CASSPALGNYQETQYF
>TRBV12-5|NA|TRBJ1-1|TRBD1
TGTGCTAGTGGTTTGGACAGGGGTGAAGCTTTCTTT
CASGLDRGEAFF
>TRBV24-1|NA|TRBJ1-2|NA
TGTGCCACCAGTGGAGAACTCGGCTACACCTTC
CATSGELGYTF
>TRBV6-1|NA|TRBJ1-1|NA
TGTGCCAGCAGTGAGGAAAATACCATGAACACTGAAGCTTTCTTT
CASSEENTMNTEAFF
>TRBV11-3|NA|TRBJ2-7|NA
TGTGCCAGCAGCTTTGAAGGGGGCTACGAGCAGTACTTC
CASSFEGGYEQYF
>TRBV10-3|NA|TRBJ2-2|NA
TGTGCCATCAGTGAGTCGGCAGGGAGAGAGCCGTTTTTT
CAISESAGREPFF
>TRBV4-3|NA|TRBJ1-4|NA
TGCGCCAGCAGCCAACTTAATGAAAAACTGTTTTTT
CASSQLNEKLFF
>TRBV5-1|NA|TRBJ2-5|NA
TGCGCCAGCAGCCCTGCCGGGACCTCAAAGCCAGAGACCCAGTACTTC
CASSPAGTSKPETQYF
>TRBV27|NA|TRBJ2-1|NA
TGTGCCAGCAGCCCGTTCCCCGACGAGCAGTTCTTC
CASSPFPDEQFF
>TRBV14|NA|TRBJ2-3|NA
TGTGCCAGCAGCCGAAGGGAGACCCCAGCCCAGTATTTT
CASSRRETPAQYF
>TRBV11-3|NA|TRBJ2-5|NA
TGTGCCAGCAGCTTTAACCAAGTACAAGAGACCCAGTACTTC
CASSFNQVQETQYF
>TRBV7-9|NA|TRBJ1-3|NA
TGTGCCAGCAGCTTATCAAGGGGACTGTCGGTCGGAAACACCATATATTTT
CASSLSRGLSVGNTIYF
>TRBV6-5|NA|TRBJ2-1|NA
TGTGCCAGCAGTTCGGGCGGGGCGACTCCTTACAATGAGCAGTTCTTC
CASSSGGATPYNEQFF
>TRBV6-6|NA|TRBJ1-1|NA
TGTGCCAGCAGTTACCCGGAGACAGCGAACACTGAAGCTTTCTTT
CASSYPETANTEAFF
>TRBV24-1|NA|TRBJ1-2|TRBD1
TGTGCCACCAGTGACACACAGGGGGAAGCTAACTATGGCTACACCTTC
CATSDTQGEANYGYTF
>TRBV7-9|NA|TRBJ1-2|NA
TGTGCTACCACTAGGGGCCCCTATGGCTACACCTTC
CATTRGPYGYTF
>TRBV24-1|NA|TRBJ2-1|TRBD1
TGTGCCACCGAAGAGGGACAGGGCCTCTATGAGCAGTTCTTC
CATEEGQGLYEQFF
>TRBV19|NA|TRBJ1-1|NA
TGTGCCAGTAGTATTCTCTGGGGGGGAGGCACTGAAGCTTTCTTT
CASSILWGGGTEAFF
>TRBV6-5|NA|TRBJ2-7|NA
TGTGCCAGCAGTTACTCCCAGACCTCCTACGAGCAGTACTTC
CASSYSQTSYEQYF
>TRBV5-6|NA|TRBJ1-5|NA
TGTGCCAGCAGCCTATGGGGTAGCAATCAGCCCCAGCATTTT
CASSLWGSNQPQHF
>TRBV7-8|NA|TRBJ2-2|TRBD2
TGTGCCAGCAGTAACAGATACTTGGGGACTAGTTTGCCCGGGGAGCTGTTTTTT
CASSNRYLGTSLPGELFF
>TRBV6-2/TRBV6-3|NA|TRBJ1-6|NA
TGTGCCAGCAGTCGCCAGGGTCCCTATAATTCACCCCTCCACTTT
CASSRQGPYNSPLHF
>TRBV4-1|NA|TRBJ2-4|TRBD2
TGCGCCAGCAGTCAATCGACTAGCGCGGTAGCCAAAAACATTCAGTACTTC
CASSQSTSAVAKNIQYF
>TRBV6-2/TRBV6-3|once|TRBJ2-2|TRBD1
TGTGCCAGCAGTTACTCTAGGGACAGGGGAAACACCGGGGAGCTGTTTTTT
CASSYSRDRGNTGELFF
>TRBV11-3|NA|TRBJ2-3|NA
TGTGCCAGCAGCTTAGGGGCAGGGGTTACAGATACGCAGTATTTT
CASSLGAGVTDTQYF
>TRBV28|few|TRBJ1-5|TRBD1
TGTGCCACCAAAGGACAGGGGTATCAGCCCCAGCATTTT
CATKGQGYQPQHF
>TRBV7-9|NA|TRBJ1-2|NA
TGTGCCAGCAGCTTAATAGGGAATAAAACTAACTATGGCTACACCTTC
CASSLIGNKTNYGYTF
>TRBV9|NA|TRBJ2-5|NA
TGTGCCTCGGAGGGCCGGGACGCCTCCCATGTGGAGACCCAGTACTTC
CASEGRDASHVETQYF
>TRBV14|NA|TRBJ2-7|NA
TGTGCCAGCAGCCGGACTTCCGCTTACGAGCAGTACTTC
CASSRTSAYEQYF